These 17 T cell receptor beta chains came from one sample sequenced in a study of T cell repertoires in cytomegalovirus infection (dated by TCRdb to about 2019). What these receptors recognize is not known. Taken with the paper, the label for treatment or condition translates to: in vitro stimulation with specific CMV peptide epitopes to enrich CMV-specific T cells. Sequencer: Illumina HiSeq 1500. The public sequencing data were trimmed at Q25 with fastp and processed into clonotypes with MiXCR by TCRdb, which kept only in-frame beta chains. Each entry merges the rows of one CDR3 protein and shows their most common DNA and genes. For this sample there are roughly 310,000 distinct CDR3 sequences; 29% appear just once. About 19% of the sample lies in the top ten. The input for sequencing was cultured PBMCs, taken from culture after CMV antigen stimulation. The origin of the receptors is a human donor in good health (CMV status not recorded). Some clones in this sample may be carry-over from other donors' samples.

The rearrangement joins TRBV5-1 to TRBJ1-1; D gene uncertain. The germline V gene encodes CDR1 SGHRS and CDR2 YFSETQ. This CDR3 has 13 residues. Trimming left V 4 bases short and J 1 base short, with 8 bases between. CDR3: CASSQTTNTEAFF. The CDR3 DNA reads as TGCGCCAGCAGCCAGACAACGAACACTGAAGCTTTCTTT.

J is TRBJ2-2 and V is TRBV2; D unclear. Germline V gene lookup returns CDR1 SNHLY and CDR2 FYNNEI. The V gene lost 1 base and the J gene lost 2 bases, with 2 bases spanning the gap. The CDR3 has 13 amino acids. The CDR3 loop reads CASSEVNTGELFF. As DNA, the CDR3 is TGTGCCAGCAGTGAAGTAAACACCGGGGAGCTGTTTTTT.

The chain recombines TRBV18 with TRBJ1-1; weak D call: TRBD1 (5 bases). Germline CDR1 reads KGHSH; CDR2 reads LQKENI. The CDR3 extends over 11 amino acids. The germline V and J ends were trimmed by 4 bases and 10 bases, with 10 bases remaining between them. For the CDR3, the DNA is TGTGCCAGCTCACAGACCGGGGGAGCTTTCTTT. Protein: CASSQTGGAFF.

V and J are TRBV7-2 and TRBJ2-5, with TRBD1 matching over 8 bases. The germline V gene has CDR1 SGHTA and CDR2 FQGNSA. The length of the CDR3 is 16 residues. The trim removed 0 bases at V and 4 bases at J, leaving 7 bases unmatched. The CDR3 bases are TGTGCCAGCAGCTTAGCGGGCAGGGGGCAGGTAGAGACCCAGTACTTC. This codes for CASSLAGRGQVETQYF.

This clonotype has a count of ten or more. The chain combines TRBV10-3 with TRBJ1-2; weak D call: TRBD1 (6 bases). This CDR3 contains 16 residues. Between the trimmed V and J ends, which lost 6 bases and 1 base, there was a span of 18 bases. The V gene's germline CDR1 is ENHRY and CDR2 SYGVKD. The CDR3 sequence is CAIRGALLSLNYGYTF. The CDR3 DNA follows: TGTGCCATCAGGGGGGCACTCCTCAGCCTTAACTATGGCTACACCTTC.

This clonotype was detected ten times or more. The J gene is TRBJ2-5, the V gene TRBV7-8, with 7 bases aligning to TRBD1. V trimming: 2 bases; J trimming: 3 bases; junction bases outside the gene matches: 6. Germline CDR1 SGHVS, CDR2 FQNEAQ. The CDR3 is 15 amino acids. The CDR3 sequence is CASSLFAGGEETQYF. CDR3 coding DNA: TGTGCCAGCAGCTTATTCGCAGGGGGAGAAGAGACCCAGTACTTC.

This clonotype was seen only a few times. The rearrangement uses TRBV19 and TRBJ2-1, with a possible D match to TRBD2 (6 bases). Trimming shortened V by 7 bases and J by 9 bases, and 22 bases separated the two germline ends. Germline V lookup: CDR1 LNHDA, CDR2 SQIVND (reference sequence). The CDR3 is 15 residues long. CDR3 loop: CASNGAGSNYGEQFF. The CDR3 DNA reads as TGTGCCAGTAATGGGGCGGGATCTAATTACGGTGAGCAGTTCTTC.

Only a few counts were recorded for this clonotype. V and J are TRBV15 and TRBJ2-1; a weak D match, TRBD2 (6 bases). CDR3 length: 19 residues. CDR1 is LNHNV, CDR2 YYDKDF, per germline (reference sequence). The V and J ends lost 3 bases and 2 bases respectively, with 23 bases between them. DNA of the CDR3: TGTGCCACCAGCAGTCCAAGCCGGAGCTGGCGGGATCCCTACAATGAGCAGTTCTTC. Residues: CATSSPSRSWRDPYNEQFF.

A few counts support this clonotype. The chain couples TRBV12-3 or TRBV12-4 to TRBJ1-6, with 9 bases identical to TRBD1. V dropped 2 bases and J dropped 9; count of bases not matched to a gene: 5. The CDR3 is 15 amino acids. CDR3 protein: CASSLQETGGSPLHF. The DNA of the CDR3 is TGTGCCAGCAGTTTACAGGAGACAGGGGGTTCACCCCTCCACTTT.

This clonotype occurred a few times. The rearrangement uses TRBV10-3 and TRBJ2-7, with no clear D. The CDR3 runs to 13 residues. V dropped 7 bases and J dropped 6 bases, with 16 bases sitting between them. In germline, CDR1 is ENHRY, CDR2 SYGVKD. Here the CDR3 DNA reads TGTGCCATCACGTTAAGGGAATCATCCGAGCAGTACTTC. Residues: CAITLRESSEQYF.

This chain joins TRBV27 and TRBJ2-7, with D perhaps matching TRBD2 (5 bases). This CDR3 has 14 residues. The germline gives CDR1 MNHEY, CDR2 SMNVEV (reference sequence). Trimming removed 5 bases from V and 2 bases from J, with 13 bases in between. The CDR3 region has the DNA TGTGCCAGCAGTCACCGGACGGGGACCTACGAGCAGTACTTC. Its protein product is CASSHRTGTYEQYF.

The rearrangement uses TRBV29-1 and TRBJ2-7; 10 bases align to TRBD1. The CDR3 runs 14 residues. Germline CDR1 and CDR2: SQVTM and ANQGSEA. V lost 3 bases to trimming and J lost 1 base; unmatched junction nucleotides: 3. DNA of the CDR3: TGCAGCGTTGAGAGACAGGGGGCATCCTACGAGCAGTACTTC. Its protein is CSVERQGASYEQYF.

This clonotype has a handful of counts. The V gene is TRBV10-3, the J gene TRBJ1-6; 7 bases match TRBD1. Trimming took 10 bases from V and 10 from J; bases not matched to a gene: 10. In germline, CDR1 is ENHRY, CDR2 SYGVKD. The CDR3 has 13 residues. The CDR3 coding sequence is TGTGCCACCGTAGACAGGGCCGGGTCACCCCTCCACTTT. Protein: CATVDRAGSPLHF.

This clonotype showed up just a few times. The chain uses TRBV9 and TRBJ2-2; 7 nucleotides align to TRBD1. The CDR3 extends over 17 amino acids. V gave up 0 bases and J gave up 0 bases; unmatched junction bases: 5. CDR1 SGDLS and CDR2 YYNGEE come from the germline V gene. This CDR3 is CASSVALGTANTGELFF. CDR3 nucleotides: TGTGCCAGCAGCGTAGCTCTAGGGACAGCGAACACCGGGGAGCTGTTTTTT. The complete variable domain, with remaining parts taken from reference TRBV9 and TRBJ2-2, reads DSGVTQTPKHLITATGQRVTLRCSPRSGDLSVYWYQQSLDQGLQFLIQYYNGEERAKGNILERFSAQQFPDLHSELNLSSLELGDSALYFCASSVALGTANTGELFFGEGSRLTVL.

This clonotype was counted between two and nine times. This sequence joins TRBV10-3 and TRBJ2-1; 8 nucleotides agree with TRBD2. The CDR3 has 16 residues. Trimming cost V 10 bases and J 8 bases; bases outside gene matches: 19. Germline-derived CDR1 and CDR2 are ENHRY and SYGVKD. In DNA, the CDR3 is TGTGCCACCCGGGGAGGTTTTAGCGGGACCATGGATGAGCAGTTCTTC. It is translated as CATRGGFSGTMDEQFF.

This clonotype occurred many times. The rearrangement joins TRBV7-8 to TRBJ1-5; D possibly corresponds to TRBD1 (5 bases). There are 15 residues in the CDR3. The germline gives CDR1 SGHVS, CDR2 FQNEAQ. Trimming shortened V by 4 bases and J by 0 bases, and 10 bases separated the two germline ends. CDR3 sequence: CASSSGSYSNQPQHF. Here the CDR3 DNA reads TGTGCCAGCAGCTCAGGGAGTTATAGCAATCAGCCCCAGCATTTT.

The chain combines TRBV10-3 with TRBJ2-7; 9 nucleotides agree with TRBD2. Germline lookup yields CDR1 ENHRY and CDR2 SYGVKD. Trimming took 6 bases from V and 1 from J; bases not matched to a gene: 7. This CDR3 is built from 15 residues. CDR3 coding DNA: TGTGCCATCAGGGACTCTAGCGGGGCATCCTACGAGCAGTACTTC. It encodes CAIRDSSGASYEQYF.